This TCR beta chain derives from a study of response to subunit inactivated influenza vaccine. The CDR3 loop spans 14 amino acids. Trimming took 0 bases from V and 6 from J, leaving 12 bases between them. The germline CDR1 and CDR2 sequences are MNHEY and SMNVEV (reference sequence). Study results and limitations: Authors suggested each seasonal influenza vaccination recruits few new T cells.

This clonotype was picked up a small number of times. The target antigen is unknown. TCRdb itself ran the RT-PCR reads through MiXCR, one entry per CDR3 protein. The table includes about 650,000 distinct CDR3 sequences, 15% to 18% detected once. Sequencing used PBMCs from blood, obtained about 11 days after vaccination. This clonotype was obtained from a man aged 50-60 years who received an inactivated influenza vaccine. The rearrangement uses TRBV27 and TRBJ2-7; a weak D match, TRBD2 (6 bases). In nucleotides, the CDR3 is TGTGCCAGCAGTTTATCAACTAGCTTGAGCGAGCAGTACTTC. This translates into CASSLSTSLSEQYF.